The clone carrying this T cell receptor (beta chain) was picked up a small number of times. Its specificity is unknown. These data originate in a study of T cell repertoires in cytomegalovirus infection. For the study at large: Selection of CMV epitopes for the study included recently identified HLA-C-restricted and well-studied HLA-B-restricted ones. Indicated by public TCR beta signatures were CMV infection and matching HLA type.

Whole-study findings and limits: It was HLA-C-restricted CMV-specific TCR beta clonotypes that dominated the response ex vivo.

The V segment lost 3 bases and the J segment 3 bases; nucleotides outside the gene matches: 14. This CDR3 contains 18 residues. The germline V gene encodes CDR1 MNHNS and CDR2 SASEGT. TCRdb passed the reads through MiXCR, listing each CDR3 protein once. Altogether fewer than 1,000,000 distinct CDR3 sequences are present, more than 25% being singletons, with the ten largest covering roughly 13%. The starting material was cultured CD8+ T cells from PBMCs, obtained from culture after CMV antigen stimulation. The V and J genes are TRBV6-1 and TRBJ1-5, with 7 bases fitting TRBD1. The sequence was collected from a human donor in good health (CMV status not recorded). Some clones in this sample may be carry-over from other donors' samples. The CDR3, as DNA: TGTGCCAGCAGTGACAGCCCTATCCGGGACAGTATCAATCAGCCCCAGCATTTT. This encodes CASSDSPIRDSINQPQHF.